Below are 4 T cell receptor beta chains sequenced from a single sample in a study of CD8 T cells in Susac syndrome. RNA, at about 0.5 to 1 ug, was reverse transcribed with random hexamers. TCRdb used MiXCR to reprocess the immunoSEQ multiplex PCR reads, holding one entry per CDR3 protein. The sample holds approximately 180,000 distinct CDR3 sequences, roughly 94% seen once. Source material: CD4+ T cells from PBMCs. All receptors derive from a human donor with Susac syndrome.

The chain couples TRBV3-1 to TRBJ1-1; D unresolved. V lost 3 bases, J lost 1 base, and 0 bases lay in between. CDR3 length: 11 residues. Germline V lookup: CDR1 LGHDT, CDR2 YNNKEL (reference sequence). In DNA form, the CDR3 reads TGTGCCAGCAGCCAGAACACTGAAGCTTTCTTT. Protein product: CASSQNTEAFF.

This sequence joins TRBV28 and TRBJ1-2; 7 nucleotides agree with TRBD1. The CDR3 is 11 residues long. Germline trimming cut 8 bases from V and 4 bases from J; bases unmatched to any gene: 1. Germline-derived CDR1 and CDR2 are MDHEN and SYDVKM. The CDR3 spells CASGDSYGYTF. The CDR3 region has the DNA TGTGCCAGCGGGGACAGCTATGGCTACACCTTC.

V is TRBV20-1 and J is TRBJ1-4; no clear D. Germline-derived CDR1 and CDR2 are DFQATT and SNEGSKA (reference sequence). V lost 0 bases, J lost 8 bases, and 13 bases lay in between. The CDR3 covers 14 residues. CDR3 residues: CSARDSGSGEKLFF. The CDR3 nucleotides are TGCAGTGCTAGAGATAGTGGGAGCGGAGAAAAACTGTTTTTT.

This clonotype was recorded once. This chain links TRBV6-5 with TRBJ2-7, with 11 bases identical to TRBD1. This CDR3 spans 14 amino acids. V was clipped by 6 bases and J by 7 bases; unmatched bases: 8. CDR1 is MNHEY, CDR2 SVGAGI, per germline. The chain's CDR3 is CASSRGQGAKEQYF. CDR3 coding DNA: TGTGCCAGCAGCCGCGGACAGGGGGCAAAAGAGCAGTACTTC.